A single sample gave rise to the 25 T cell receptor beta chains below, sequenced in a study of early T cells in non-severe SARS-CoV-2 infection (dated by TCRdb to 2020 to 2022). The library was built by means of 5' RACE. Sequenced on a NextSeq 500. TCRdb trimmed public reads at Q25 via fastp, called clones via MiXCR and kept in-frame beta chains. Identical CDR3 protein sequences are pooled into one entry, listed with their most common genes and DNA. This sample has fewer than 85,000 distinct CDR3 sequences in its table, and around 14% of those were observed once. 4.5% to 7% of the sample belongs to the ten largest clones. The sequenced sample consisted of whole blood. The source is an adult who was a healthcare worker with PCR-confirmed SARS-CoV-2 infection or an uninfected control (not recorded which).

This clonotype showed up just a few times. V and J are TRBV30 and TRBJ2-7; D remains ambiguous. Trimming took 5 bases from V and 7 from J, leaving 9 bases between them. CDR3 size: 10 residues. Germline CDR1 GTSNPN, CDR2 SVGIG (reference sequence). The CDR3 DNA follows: TGTGCCTGGTCGCGGCAAGAGCAGTACTTC. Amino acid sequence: CAWSRQEQYF.

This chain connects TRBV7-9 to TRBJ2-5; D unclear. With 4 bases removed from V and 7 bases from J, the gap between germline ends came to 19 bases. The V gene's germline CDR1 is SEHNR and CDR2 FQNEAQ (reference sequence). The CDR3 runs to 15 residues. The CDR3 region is CASSSTRTETVTQYF. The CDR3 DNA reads TGTGCCAGCAGCTCAACCCGGACCGAGACTGTGACCCAGTACTTC.

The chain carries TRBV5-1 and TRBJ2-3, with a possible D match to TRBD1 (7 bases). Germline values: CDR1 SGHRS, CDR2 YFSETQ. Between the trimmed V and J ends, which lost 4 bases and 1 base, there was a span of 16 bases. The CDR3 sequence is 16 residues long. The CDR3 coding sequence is TGCGCCAGCAGCCTATCAGGGGGGTATGGCACAGATACGCAGTATTTT. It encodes CASSLSGGYGTDTQYF.

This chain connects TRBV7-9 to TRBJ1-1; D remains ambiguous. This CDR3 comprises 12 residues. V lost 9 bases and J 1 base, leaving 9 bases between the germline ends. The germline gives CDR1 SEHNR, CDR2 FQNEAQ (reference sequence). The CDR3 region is CASAVANTEAFF. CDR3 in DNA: TGTGCCAGTGCAGTAGCGAACACTGAAGCTTTCTTT.

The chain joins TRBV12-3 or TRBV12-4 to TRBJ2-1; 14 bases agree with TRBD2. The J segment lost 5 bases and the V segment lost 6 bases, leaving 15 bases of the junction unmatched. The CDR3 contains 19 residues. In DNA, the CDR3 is TGTGCCAGCAGCCTTGGGACTAGCGGGGGAGGACCCAGTGACAATGAGCAGTTCTTC. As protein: CASSLGTSGGGPSDNEQFF.

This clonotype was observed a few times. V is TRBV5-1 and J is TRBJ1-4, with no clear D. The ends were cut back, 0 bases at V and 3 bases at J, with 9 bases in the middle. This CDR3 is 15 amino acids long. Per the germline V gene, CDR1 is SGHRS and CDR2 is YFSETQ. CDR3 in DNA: TGCGCCAGCAGCTTGGTGATTGGGGCTAATGAAAAACTGTTTTTT. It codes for CASSLVIGANEKLFF.

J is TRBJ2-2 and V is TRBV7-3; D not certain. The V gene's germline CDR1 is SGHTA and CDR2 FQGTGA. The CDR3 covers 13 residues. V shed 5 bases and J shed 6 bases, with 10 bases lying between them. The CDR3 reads CASSPPSAGELFF. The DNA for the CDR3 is TGTGCCAGCAGCCCCCCATCCGCCGGGGAGCTGTTTTTT.

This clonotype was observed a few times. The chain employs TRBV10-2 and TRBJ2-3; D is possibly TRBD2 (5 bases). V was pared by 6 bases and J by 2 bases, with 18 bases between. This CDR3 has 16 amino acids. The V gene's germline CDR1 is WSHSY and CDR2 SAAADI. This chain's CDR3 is CASRKEISSYTDTQYF. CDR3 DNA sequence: TGCGCCAGCAGAAAAGAGATTTCTAGCTACACAGATACGCAGTATTTT.

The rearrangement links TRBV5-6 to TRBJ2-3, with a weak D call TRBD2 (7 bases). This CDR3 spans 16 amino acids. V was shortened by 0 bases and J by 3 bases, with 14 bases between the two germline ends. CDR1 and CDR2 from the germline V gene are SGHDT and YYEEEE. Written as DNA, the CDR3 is TGTGCCAGCAGCTTGGCCAAGCGGGACAATACAGATACGCAGTATTTT. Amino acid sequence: CASSLAKRDNTDTQYF.

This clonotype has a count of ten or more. In nucleotides, the CDR3 is TGTGCCAGCAGCCCACCGCCCGGCAGGGGGCTCGGTCGGAACACCATATATTTT. It specifies CASSPPPGRGLGRNTIYF. The chain is built from TRBV6-5 and TRBJ1-3; 8 bases fit TRBD1. CDR1 MNHEY and CDR2 SVGAGI come from the germline V gene. This CDR3 is built from 18 residues. With V trimmed by 6 bases and J by 7 bases, 20 bases remained unmatched.

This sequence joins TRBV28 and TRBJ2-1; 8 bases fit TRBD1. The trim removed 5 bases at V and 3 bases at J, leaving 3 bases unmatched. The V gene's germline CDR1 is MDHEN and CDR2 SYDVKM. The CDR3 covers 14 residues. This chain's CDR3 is CASSVDRDYNEQFF. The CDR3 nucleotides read TGTGCCAGCAGTGTGGACAGGGACTACAATGAGCAGTTCTTC.

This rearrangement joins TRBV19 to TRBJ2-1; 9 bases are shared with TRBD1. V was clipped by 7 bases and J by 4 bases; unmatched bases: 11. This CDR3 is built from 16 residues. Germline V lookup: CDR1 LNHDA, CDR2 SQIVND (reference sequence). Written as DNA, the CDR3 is TGTGCCAGTATGGACAGGGGTTTTAACACGTACAATGAGCAGTTCTTC. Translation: CASMDRGFNTYNEQFF.

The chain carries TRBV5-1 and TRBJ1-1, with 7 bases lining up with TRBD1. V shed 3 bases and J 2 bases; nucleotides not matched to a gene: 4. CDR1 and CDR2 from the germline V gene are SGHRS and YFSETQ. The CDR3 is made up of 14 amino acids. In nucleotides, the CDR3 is TGCGCCAGCAGCTCCGGACAGGCTAACACTGAAGCTTTCTTT. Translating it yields CASSSGQANTEAFF.

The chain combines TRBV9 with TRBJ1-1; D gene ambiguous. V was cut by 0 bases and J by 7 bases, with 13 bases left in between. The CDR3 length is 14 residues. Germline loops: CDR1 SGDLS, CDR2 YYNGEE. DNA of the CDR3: TGTGCCAGCAGCGTAGACCCCGATCCAGATGAAGCTTTCTTT. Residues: CASSVDPDPDEAFF. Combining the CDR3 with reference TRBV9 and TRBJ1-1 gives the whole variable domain DSGVTQTPKHLITATGQRVTLRCSPRSGDLSVYWYQQSLDQGLQFLIQYYNGEERAKGNILERFSAQQFPDLHSELNLSSLELGDSALYFCASSVDPDPDEAFFGQGTRLTVV.

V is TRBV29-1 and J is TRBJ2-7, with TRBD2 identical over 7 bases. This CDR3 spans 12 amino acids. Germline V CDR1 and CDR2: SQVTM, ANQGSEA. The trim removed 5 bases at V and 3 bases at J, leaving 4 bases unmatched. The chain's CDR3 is CSVRDYSYEQYF. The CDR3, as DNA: TGCAGCGTTCGGGACTATAGCTACGAGCAGTACTTC.

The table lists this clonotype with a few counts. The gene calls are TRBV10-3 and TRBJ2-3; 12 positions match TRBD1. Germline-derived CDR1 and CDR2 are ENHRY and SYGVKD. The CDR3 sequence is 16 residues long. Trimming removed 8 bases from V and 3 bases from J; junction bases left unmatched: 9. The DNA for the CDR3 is TGTGCCATCGGCGGGACAGGGGGCCGAAGAACAGATACGCAGTATTTT. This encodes CAIGGTGGRRTDTQYF.

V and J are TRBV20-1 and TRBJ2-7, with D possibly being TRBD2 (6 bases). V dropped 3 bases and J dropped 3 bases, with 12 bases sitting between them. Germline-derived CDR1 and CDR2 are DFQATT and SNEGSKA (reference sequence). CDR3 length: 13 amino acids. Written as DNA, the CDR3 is TGCAGTGCTAGGGCTAGCGAAAACTACGAGCAGTACTTC. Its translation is CSARASENYEQYF.

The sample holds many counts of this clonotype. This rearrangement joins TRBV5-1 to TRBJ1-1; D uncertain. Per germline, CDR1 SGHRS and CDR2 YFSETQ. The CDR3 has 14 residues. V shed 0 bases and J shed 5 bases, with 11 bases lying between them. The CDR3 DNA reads TGCGCCAGCAGCTTGGCCATGGGTGATACTGAAGCTTTCTTT. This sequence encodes CASSLAMGDTEAFF.

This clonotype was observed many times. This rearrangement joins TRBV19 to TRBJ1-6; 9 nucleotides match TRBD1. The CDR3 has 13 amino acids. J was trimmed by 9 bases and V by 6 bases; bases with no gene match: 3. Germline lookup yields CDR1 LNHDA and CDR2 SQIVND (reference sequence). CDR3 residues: CASRQGAFSPLHF. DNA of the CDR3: TGTGCCAGTAGACAGGGGGCGTTTTCACCCCTCCACTTT. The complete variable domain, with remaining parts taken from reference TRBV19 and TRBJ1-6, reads DGGITQSPKYLFRKEGQNVTLSCEQNLNHDAMYWYRQDPGQGLRLIYYSQIVNDFQKGDIAEGYSVSREKKESFPLTVTSAQKNPTAFYLCASRQGAFSPLHFGNGTRLTVT.

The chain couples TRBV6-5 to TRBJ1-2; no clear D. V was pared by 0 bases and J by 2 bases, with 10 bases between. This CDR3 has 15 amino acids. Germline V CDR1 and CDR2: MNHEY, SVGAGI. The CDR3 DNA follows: TGTGCCAGCAGTTACTCCTCGGCAGGAAACTATGGCTACACCTTC. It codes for CASSYSSAGNYGYTF.

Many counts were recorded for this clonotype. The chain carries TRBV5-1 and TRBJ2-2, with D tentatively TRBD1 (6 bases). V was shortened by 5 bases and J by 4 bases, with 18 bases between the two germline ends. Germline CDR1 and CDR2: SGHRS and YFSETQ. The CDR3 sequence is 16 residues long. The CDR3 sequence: CASRPIRGPSTGELFF. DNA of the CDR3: TGCGCCAGCAGACCCATCAGGGGCCCCTCCACCGGGGAGCTGTTTTTT.

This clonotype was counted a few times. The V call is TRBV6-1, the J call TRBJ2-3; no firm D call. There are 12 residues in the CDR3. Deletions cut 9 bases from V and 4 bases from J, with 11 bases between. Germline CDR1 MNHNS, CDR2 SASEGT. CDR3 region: CASRSQPDTQYF. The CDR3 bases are TGTGCCAGTCGGAGTCAGCCAGATACGCAGTATTTT.

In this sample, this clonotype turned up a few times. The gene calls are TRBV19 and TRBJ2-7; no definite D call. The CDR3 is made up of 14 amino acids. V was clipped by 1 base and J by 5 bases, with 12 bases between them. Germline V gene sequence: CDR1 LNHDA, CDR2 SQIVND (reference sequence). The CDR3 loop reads CASSIVSGSHEQYF. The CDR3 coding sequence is TGTGCCAGTAGTATAGTTTCGGGCAGCCACGAGCAGTACTTC. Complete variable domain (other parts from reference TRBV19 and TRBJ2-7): DGGITQSPKYLFRKEGQNVTLSCEQNLNHDAMYWYRQDPGQGLRLIYYSQIVNDFQKGDIAEGYSVSREKKESFPLTVTSAQKNPTAFYLCASSIVSGSHEQYFGPGTRLTVT.

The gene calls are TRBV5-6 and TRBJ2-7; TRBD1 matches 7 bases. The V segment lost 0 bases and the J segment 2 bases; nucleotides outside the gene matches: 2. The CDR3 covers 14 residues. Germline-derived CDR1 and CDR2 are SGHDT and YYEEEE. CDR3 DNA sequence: TGTGCCAGCAGCTTGGAGGGGGCGCCCTACGAGCAGTACTTC. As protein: CASSLEGAPYEQYF. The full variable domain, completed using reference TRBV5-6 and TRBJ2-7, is DAGVTQSPTHLIKTRGQQVTLRCSPKSGHDTVSWYQQALGQGPQFIFQYYEEEERQRGNFPDRFSGHQFPNYSSELNVNALLLGDSALYLCASSLEGAPYEQYFGPGTRLTVT.

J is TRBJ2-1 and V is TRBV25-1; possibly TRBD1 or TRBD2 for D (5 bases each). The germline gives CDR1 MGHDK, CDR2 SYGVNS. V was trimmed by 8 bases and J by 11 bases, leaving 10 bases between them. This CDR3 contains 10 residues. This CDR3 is CASGDPQQFF. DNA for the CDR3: TGTGCCAGCGGGGACCCTCAGCAGTTCTTC.